These T cell receptor beta chains were read from a single sample in a study of T cell changes during pregnancy in multiple sclerosis. Clones were sequenced by immunoSEQ multiplex PCR, and TCRdb holds only the in-frame ones, with some missing. The data show about 50,000 clones, about 90% seen once. The starting material was CD4+ T cells from peripheral blood mononuclear cells, obtained in the second trimester of pregnancy. These receptors were obtained from a female donor with multiple sclerosis, enrolled in a pregnancy study. CDR3s include the opening cysteine and the closing phenylalanine or tryptophan. D genes are given only for firm matches. Expanded clones get a size class; other rows say once, few or many, or leave the size out.

clone_size j_call v_call d_call cdr3_nt cdr3_aa
once TRBJ2-5 TRBV19 . TGTGCCAGTAGTCGGGGGGGACAGAGATTGCAAGAGACCCAGTACTTC CASSRGGQRLQETQYF
. TRBJ1-2 TRBV2 TRBD1 TGTGCCAGCAGTTGGACAGGGAAGACCCATGGCTACACCTTC CASSWTGKTHGYTF
. TRBJ2-2 TRBV4-1 TRBD2 TGCGCCAGCAGCTCCCAACTAGCGGGAGGAGTAGACGGGGAGCTGTTTTTT CASSSQLAGGVDGELFF
. TRBJ1-4 TRBV6-5 TRBD1 TGTGCCAGCAGTTACCAAGCGACAGGGTCTAATGAAAAACTGTTTTTT CASSYQATGSNEKLFF
. TRBJ2-1 TRBV7-6 . TGTGCCAGCAAGGGGGAGGGCGAATCAAATGAGCAGTTCTTC CASKGEGESNEQFF
. TRBJ1-2 TRBV7-2 . TGTGCCAGCAGTCTAAGGGGAAACTATGGCTACACCTTC CASSLRGNYGYTF
. TRBJ2-7 TRBV5-8 TRBD1 TGTGCCAGCAGCTTCCAGGGGGCGAGAGTTTACGAGCAGTACTTC CASSFQGARVYEQYF
few TRBJ1-1 TRBV11-2 . TGTGCCAGCAGCTTCAGGGACACCATGAACACTGAAGCTTTCTTT CASSFRDTMNTEAFF
once TRBJ2-7 TRBV27 . TGTGCCAGCAGTTTATCGCGGGGAACTACCTACGAGCAGTACTTC CASSLSRGTTYEQYF
. TRBJ2-3 TRBV5-8 . TGTGCCAGCAGCCCTCTAGAGACAGATACGCAGTATTTT CASSPLETDTQYF
few TRBJ1-4 TRBV5-1 TRBD1 TGCGCCAGCAGCTTACGGGACAGGGGCCCCTATGAAAAACTGTTTTTT CASSLRDRGPYEKLFF
. TRBJ1-6 TRBV6-5 . TGTGCCAGCAGAGCACGATACCAATCACCCCTCCACTTT CASRARYQSPLHF
. TRBJ1-4 TRBV6-5 TRBD1 TGTGCCAGCAGTATTACCGGGACAGGGGGGGAAAAACTGTTTTTT CASSITGTGGEKLFF
. TRBJ1-1 TRBV14 TRBD1 TGTGCCAGCAGCCTAACAGGGGCACCGAACACTGAAGCTTTCTTT CASSLTGAPNTEAFF
. TRBJ2-7 TRBV7-9 TRBD2 TGTGCCAGCAGCTTATCGGAGGGAGGGCCTTACGAGCAGTACTTC CASSLSEGGPYEQYF
. TRBJ1-4 TRBV5-8 . TGTGCCAGCAGCTTGAGAGGGCAGACTAATGAAAAACTGTTTTTT CASSLRGQTNEKLFF
. TRBJ2-1 TRBV9 TRBD2 TGTGCCAGCAGCGCGGTGATAGCGGGGAGGTCGTTCTTC CASSAVIAGRSFF
. TRBJ2-1 TRBV6-6 . TGTGCCAGCAGTTACTCGCTGGTGGGGAGCTTGGCGCAGTTCTTC CASSYSLVGSLAQFF
once TRBJ1-5 TRBV10-3 . TGTGCCATCAGGAGCAGGGGCGATCAGCCCCAGCATTTT CAIRSRGDQPQHF
. TRBJ2-3 TRBV7-9 TRBD1 TGTGCCAGCAGCTTAGGGACAGGGTCCAGCGATACGCAGTATTTT CASSLGTGSSDTQYF
. TRBJ2-7 TRBV29-1 TRBD1 TGCAGCGTATCCCGGACAGGGGGACTTTCCTACGAGCAGTACTTC CSVSRTGGLSYEQYF
. TRBJ1-1 TRBV29-1 . TGCAGCGTTAGACAAGCGAACACTGAAGCTTTCTTT CSVRQANTEAFF
. TRBJ2-7 TRBV10-1 TRBD1 TGCGCCAGCAGTGAGCCTACAGGGGTACCGGACGAGCAGTACTTC CASSEPTGVPDEQYF
. TRBJ2-7 TRBV5-1 . TGCGCCAGCAGCTGGGACACGGATCTAGAGCAGTACTTC CASSWDTDLEQYF
. TRBJ2-7 TRBV19 TRBD1 TGTGCCACCTCGGACAGGGGGCGCGTACCGAGCGAGCAGTACTTC CATSDRGRVPSEQYF
. TRBJ1-6 TRBV6-5 TRBD1 TGTGCCAGCGGAAAGGACAGGGGAAATTCACCCCTCCACTTT CASGKDRGNSPLHF
once TRBJ2-7 TRBV19 TRBD2 TGTGCCAGTAGTTTAAGCGGGGGGGACTTCGAGCAGTACTTC CASSLSGGDFEQYF
. TRBJ1-2 TRBV7-2 . TGTGCCAGCACCAGGACAGCCAACTATGGCTACACCTTC CASTRTANYGYTF
. TRBJ2-1 TRBV10-3 TRBD2 TGTGCCATCAGGGCCAGCGGGGGTAGGGGTCCAAATGAGCAGTTCTTC CAIRASGGRGPNEQFF
. TRBJ1-4 TRBV15 TRBD1 TGTGCCACCAGCAGAGTGACAGGGATGGGGGAAAAACTGTTTTTT CATSRVTGMGEKLFF
. TRBJ2-7 TRBV5-1 . TGCGCCAGCAGCTTTTTACAGGGAAGAAACGAGCAGTACTTC CASSFLQGRNEQYF
. TRBJ2-5 TRBV19 TRBD2 TGTGCCAGTAGTCAGATAACGGGGGGGCAGGAGGAGACCCAGTACTTC CASSQITGGQEETQYF
. TRBJ1-5 TRBV7-8 . TGTGCCAGCAGCTTTGGGGGGAAGCAGCAGCCCCAGCATTTT CASSFGGKQQPQHF
. TRBJ2-7 TRBV18 TRBD1 TGTGCCAGCTCACTCGACAGGGGTCCCTACGAGCAGTACTTC CASSLDRGPYEQYF
. TRBJ2-2 TRBV5-6 . TGTGCCAGCAGCTTAGCGGGCAGCACCGGGGAGCTGTTTTTT CASSLAGSTGELFF
. TRBJ2-7 TRBV10-3 TRBD1 TGTGCCATCCAGGAGGAGGACAGGGACACCTACGAGCAGTACTTC CAIQEEDRDTYEQYF
. TRBJ2-7 TRBV6-5 . TGTGCCAGCAGCCAAGGGGGGGCCCTATACGAGCAGTACTTC CASSQGGALYEQYF
. TRBJ2-7 TRBV12-5 . TGTGCTAGTGGTTCACGGGACACCGCCTACGAGCAGTACTTC CASGSRDTAYEQYF
. TRBJ1-5 TRBV27 TRBD1 TGTGCTGCTCAGGGGGTAGGTCAGCCCCAGCATTTT CAAQGVGQPQHF
. TRBJ2-7 TRBV27 . TGTGCCAGCAGTTTAACCCCGGGATATTCCTACGAGCAGTACTTC CASSLTPGYSYEQYF
. TRBJ2-5 TRBV6-6 . TGTGCCAGCAGTGGAGGGACGGAGACCCAGTACTTC CASSGGTETQYF
. TRBJ1-2 TRBV2 . TGTGCTTCTGACCCAGGTGGGGGCTTCTATGGCTACACCTTC CASDPGGGFYGYTF
. TRBJ2-4 TRBV28 TRBD1 TGTGCCAGCAGTTCCCCCGGGACAGGGAACAGGGAAGCCAAAAACATTCAGTACTTC CASSSPGTGNREAKNIQYF
. TRBJ2-3 TRBV4-2 . TGTGCCAGCAGCCAAGGGAGACAGGACTCCACAGATACGCAGTATTTT CASSQGRQDSTDTQYF